The present TCR beta chain was sequenced within a study of blood T cell repertoires in COVID-19. Across the whole study: Samples representing acute and convalescent COVID-19 were sourced from the United States, Italy and Spain. Sample material is recorded as cDNA or gDNA derived from T cells, B-cell-depleted T cells, or PBMCs.

Per the original methods: Reference gene primers were amplified, and this amplification served to estimate nucleated cell counts. The method was immunoSEQ multiplex PCR; TCRdb's version includes in-frame clones alone and lacks a portion of them. That table is the source of V, J and clone size, and D and trimming were worked out from the DNA. The profile shows under 80,000 clones, about 80% of them singletons. Germline loops: CDR1 MDHEN, CDR2 SYDVKM. V shed 5 bases and J shed 7 bases, with 14 bases lying between them. The CDR3 is 14 amino acids. This clone was found once. The sample consisted of peripheral blood. The rearrangement uses TRBV28 and TRBJ1-4; D perhaps matches TRBD1 (6 bases). The sequence was obtained from a human donor in a cohort sampled during active COVID-19. CDR3 amino acids: CASSTTGWSEKLFF. For the CDR3, the DNA is TGTGCCAGCAGTACAACAGGGTGGAGTGAAAAACTGTTTTTT.